This record looks at one TCR beta chain sequence and its context. The target antigen is unknown. Subjects aged 18 to 65 presented with newly diagnosed hyperthyroidism of less than 2 months' duration. The study based diagnoses on clinical symptoms, serum thyroxine and TRAb, thyroid ultrasound and orbital computed tomography. The sample belongs to a study of T cells in Graves' hyperthyroidism and ophthalmopathy. Study results and caveats: Median prediction lead before ophthalmopathy onset was 6.5 months with the model. Most thyroid clonotypes expanded above 0.001 were also detected in blood.

RNA transcripts yielded amplified TCR beta CDR3 regions. The HTBI primer set served for first-round RT-PCR of the TCR CDR3. One entry per CDR3 protein results from TCRdb running MiXCR on the multiplex PCR reads. There are hundreds of thousands of distinct CDR3 sequences in the sample; 12% to 15% occur only once, and roughly 10% lies in the top ten. The source is a woman between 18 and 30 years old with Graves' hyperthyroidism. Sequenced sample: blood.

The CDR3 loop is CASSGTSGINEQFF. The CDR3 DNA is TGTGCCAGCAGCGGGACTAGCGGGATCAATGAGCAGTTCTTC. V and J are TRBV6-2 or TRBV6-3 and TRBJ2-1; 13 bases are shared with TRBD2. The CDR3 covers 14 residues. V lost 6 bases and J lost 6; bases outside the gene matches: 2. The V gene's germline CDR1 is MNHEY and CDR2 SVGEGT.